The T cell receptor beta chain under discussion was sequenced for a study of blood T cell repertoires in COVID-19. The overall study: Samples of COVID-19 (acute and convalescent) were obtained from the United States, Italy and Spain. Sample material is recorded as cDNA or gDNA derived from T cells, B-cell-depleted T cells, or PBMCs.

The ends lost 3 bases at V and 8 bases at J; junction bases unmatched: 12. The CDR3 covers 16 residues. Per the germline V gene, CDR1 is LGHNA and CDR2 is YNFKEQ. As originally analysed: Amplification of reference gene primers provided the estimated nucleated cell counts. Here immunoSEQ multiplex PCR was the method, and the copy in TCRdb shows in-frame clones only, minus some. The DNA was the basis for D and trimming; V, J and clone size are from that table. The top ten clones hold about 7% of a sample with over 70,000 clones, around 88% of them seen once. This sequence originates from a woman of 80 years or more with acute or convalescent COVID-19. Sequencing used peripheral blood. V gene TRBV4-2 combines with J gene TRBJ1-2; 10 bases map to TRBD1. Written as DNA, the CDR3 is TGTGCCAGCAGCCAGGACCCGGGACAGGGGTATTACGGCTACACCTTC. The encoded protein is CASSQDPGQGYYGYTF.